The 21 T cell receptor beta chains listed next were all sequenced from one sample in a study of cytomegalovirus exposure and HLA in healthy donors. The PCR employed 60 Vbeta primers together with 13 Jbeta primers. Sequencing used immunoSEQ multiplex PCR; TCRdb keeps in-frame clones, though not all of them. Its listing shows over 25,000 clones. Sequences were obtained from PBMCs. These receptors were collected from a man aged 25 to 45 in good health and CMV-seronegative.

The chain has TRBV9 and TRBJ1-3; D ambiguous. Germline lookup yields CDR1 SGDLS and CDR2 YYNGEE. The CDR3 covers 14 residues. V was trimmed by 0 bases and J by 10 bases, leaving 14 bases between them. CDR3 amino acids: CASSVEFGVSTIYF. In DNA form, the CDR3 reads TGTGCCAGCAGCGTAGAGTTCGGGGTGTCGACCATATATTTT.

J is TRBJ2-7 and V is TRBV7-2, with 10 bases lining up with TRBD2. This CDR3 is 14 amino acids long. Trimming cost V 1 base and J 3 bases; bases outside gene matches: 0. Germline loops: CDR1 SGHTA, CDR2 FQGNSA. The CDR3 reads CASSLVAGGYEQYF. The CDR3, as DNA: TGTGCCAGCAGCTTAGTAGCGGGGGGCTACGAGCAGTACTTC.

This rearrangement joins TRBV19 to TRBJ2-1; 10 bases are shared with TRBD2. The junction had 8 bases not matched to a gene; V was cut back by 3 bases and J by 9 bases. The length of the CDR3 is 15 residues. From germline, CDR1 is LNHDA and CDR2 SQIVND (reference sequence). The CDR3 region has the DNA TGTGCCAGTAGTATCATGGGTCTAGCGGGGGTTGAGCAGTTCTTC. As protein: CASSIMGLAGVEQFF.

The gene calls are TRBV6-5 and TRBJ2-5; 7 bases agree with TRBD1. V gave up 0 bases and J gave up 4 bases; unmatched junction bases: 5. CDR3 length equals 15 residues. Looked up from germline, CDR1 is MNHEY and CDR2 is SVGAGI. CDR3 amino acids: CASSYSTGYGETQYF. In nucleotides, the CDR3 is TGTGCCAGCAGTTACTCGACAGGGTACGGAGAGACCCAGTACTTC.

The chain carries TRBV28 and TRBJ2-3; 11 bases match TRBD2. The CDR3 has 15 amino acids. Germline V gene sequence: CDR1 MDHEN, CDR2 SYDVKM. Losses at the gene ends were 6 bases for V and 5 bases for J; bases not matched to a gene: 7. CDR3 loop: CASRQNSGRGDTQYF. DNA of the CDR3: TGTGCCAGCAGACAAAATAGCGGGAGGGGAGATACGCAGTATTTT.

The genes are TRBV11-2 and TRBJ2-7; 8 nucleotides agree with TRBD2. The CDR3 loop spans 16 amino acids. After removal of 5 bases from V and 3 bases from J, the junction contained 12 bases not matched to a gene. Germline lookup yields CDR1 SGHAT and CDR2 FQNNGV. The CDR3 spells CASSSLRTREGYEQYF. The CDR3 bases are TGTGCCAGCAGCAGCCTCAGGACCCGGGAGGGCTACGAGCAGTACTTC.

The V call is TRBV25-1, the J call TRBJ1-2; 7 bases map to TRBD1. Germline values: CDR1 MGHDK, CDR2 SYGVNS. With V trimmed by 4 bases and J by 4 bases, 6 bases remained unmatched. There are 14 residues in the CDR3. The CDR3, as DNA: TGTGCCAGCAGTGTCCCGGGGGACAGCTATGGCTACACCTTC. Its protein product is CASSVPGDSYGYTF.

The rearrangement links TRBV6-5 to TRBJ2-3; 9 nucleotides match TRBD2. V gave up 2 bases and J gave up 3 bases; unmatched junction bases: 3. Germline V lookup: CDR1 MNHEY, CDR2 SVGAGI. This CDR3 has 15 amino acids. The CDR3: CASSYGGRVTDTQYF. The CDR3 DNA reads as TGTGCCAGCAGTTACGGCGGGAGGGTTACAGATACGCAGTATTTT.

J is TRBJ1-1 and V is TRBV6-5; maybe TRBD1 (5 bases). The germline CDR1 and CDR2 sequences are MNHEY and SVGAGI. With 10 bases removed from V and 2 bases from J, the gap between germline ends came to 20 bases. CDR3 length: 15 amino acids. The CDR3 reads CATQGRGVGNTEAFF. As DNA, the CDR3 is TGTGCCACCCAGGGAAGGGGTGTGGGAAACACTGAAGCTTTCTTT.

This chain uses TRBV9 with TRBJ2-7; 8 bases fit TRBD1. Trimming at V came to 0 bases and at J to 5 bases, leaving 10 bases not matched to a gene. Germline V gives CDR1 SGDLS, CDR2 YYNGEE. There are 16 residues in the CDR3. The DNA for the CDR3 is TGTGCCAGCAGCGTAGACCCGACAGGGGTGGTCCACGAGCAGTACTTC. It yields the protein CASSVDPTGVVHEQYF.

V and J are TRBV11-3 and TRBJ2-6; possibly TRBD1 for D (6 bases). The V gene lost 7 bases and the J gene lost 0 bases, with 10 bases spanning the gap. Germline loops: CDR1 SGHNT, CDR2 YENEEA. The CDR3 length is 15 residues. The CDR3 DNA follows: TGTGCCAGCAAATACAGGGACTCTGGGGCCAACGTCCTGACTTTC. Translated: CASKYRDSGANVLTF.

This chain connects TRBV18 to TRBJ1-1; weak D call: TRBD1 (5 bases). This CDR3 contains 14 residues. CDR1 and CDR2 (germline): KGHSH, LQKENI. V lost 4 bases to trimming and J lost 0 bases, with 9 bases between them. CDR3 in amino acids: CASSLTDMNTEAFF. DNA of the CDR3: TGTGCCAGCTCACTAACGGACATGAACACTGAAGCTTTCTTT.

This chain links TRBV2 with TRBJ2-1; TRBD2 matches at 13 bases. The CDR3 is 16 residues long. Germline assignment: CDR1 SNHLY and CDR2 FYNNEI. The trim removed 4 bases at V and 9 bases at J, leaving 9 bases unmatched. The CDR3 DNA follows: TGTGCCAGCAGTGTGCGGTCACTAGCGGGGGGGGGTGAGCAGTTCTTC. Its protein is CASSVRSLAGGGEQFF.

The rearrangement links TRBV7-8 to TRBJ1-4, with D maybe TRBD1 (5 bases). The V gene lost 7 bases and the J gene lost 7 bases, with 16 bases spanning the gap. The CDR3 loop spans 14 amino acids. Germline V lookup: CDR1 SGHVS, CDR2 FQNEAQ. CDR3 amino acids: CASTLWQGSEKLFF. The CDR3 DNA is TGTGCCAGCACCCTATGGCAGGGTAGTGAAAAACTGTTTTTT.

The chain has TRBV25-1 and TRBJ2-5; 9 nucleotides align to TRBD2. CDR1 and CDR2 (germline): MGHDK, SYGVNS. Trimming took 2 bases from V and 5 from J; bases not matched to a gene: 12. The CDR3 consists of 17 residues. The CDR3 sequence is CASSEGTRGGAEETQYF. CDR3 sequence (DNA): TGTGCCAGCAGTGAAGGCACTCGCGGGGGGGCTGAGGAGACCCAGTACTTC.

V is TRBV19 and J is TRBJ1-3; the match to TRBD1 covers 8 bases. With 4 bases clipped from V and 0 bases from J, the junction kept 5 bases outside the gene matches. This CDR3 is 16 amino acids long. Per the germline V gene, CDR1 is LNHDA and CDR2 is SQIVND (reference sequence). The CDR3 DNA reads as TGTGCCAGTAGTACTGGGACAGGCCTCTCTGGAAACACCATATATTTT. Its translation is CASSTGTGLSGNTIYF.

The chain employs TRBV5-1 and TRBJ2-2; no clear D gene. V dropped 0 bases and J dropped 4 bases, with 10 bases sitting between them. The V gene's germline CDR1 is SGHRS and CDR2 YFSETQ. This CDR3 comprises 15 residues. The CDR3 DNA follows: TGCGCCAGCAGCTTGGGGAATTCGGGCACCGGGGAGCTGTTTTTT. Translated, it gives CASSLGNSGTGELFF.

The CDR3, as DNA: TGTGCCAGCAGCCCCCCAGGGCAAGAGACCCAGTACTTC. Translating gives CASSPPGQETQYF. The chain recombines TRBV7-9 with TRBJ2-5, with TRBD1 as a possible D gene (5 bases). The CDR3 is 13 residues long. The V end lost 5 bases, the J end lost 2 bases, and 9 bases lay between the germline ends. Germline V gene sequence: CDR1 SEHNR, CDR2 FQNEAQ (reference sequence). The full variable domain, with the rest looked up from reference TRBV7-9 and TRBJ2-5, is DTGVSQNPRHKITKRGQNVTFRCDPISEHNRLYWYRQTLGQGPEFLTYFQNEAQLEKSRLLSDRFSAERPKGSFSTLEIQRTEQGDSAMYLCASSPPGQETQYFGPGTRLLVL.

V usage is TRBV7-2 and J usage is TRBJ2-5; D unresolved. Looked up from germline, CDR1 is SGHTA and CDR2 is FQGNSA. Trimming cost V 1 base and J 2 bases, with 5 bases left between them. The CDR3 sequence is 13 residues long. DNA of the CDR3: TGTGCCAGCAGCTTAGGAGTTCAAGAGACCCAGTACTTC. Protein product: CASSLGVQETQYF.

The chain has TRBV13 and TRBJ2-5; tentative D call: TRBD2 (7 bases). Per the germline V gene, CDR1 is PRHDT and CDR2 is FYEKMQ (reference sequence). This CDR3 is 14 amino acids long. Trimming removed 3 bases at V and 7 bases at J, with 15 bases between. The CDR3 DNA follows: TGTGCCAGCAGCTTCTCGGGGGGCCCCTGGACCCAGTACTTC. Translating gives CASSFSGGPWTQYF.

This sequence joins TRBV5-1 and TRBJ1-1; 10 bases are a match to TRBD1. The germline CDR1 and CDR2 sequences are SGHRS and YFSETQ. This CDR3 comprises 13 residues. With V trimmed by 4 bases and J by 7 bases, 4 bases remained unmatched. CDR3 sequence reads: CASSPGQGFEAFF. The DNA of the CDR3 is TGCGCCAGCAGCCCGGGACAGGGGTTTGAAGCTTTCTTT. Drawing the rest from reference TRBV5-1 and TRBJ1-1, the complete variable domain is KAGVTQTPRYLIKTRGQQVTLSCSPISGHRSVSWYQQTPGQGLQFLFEYFSETQRNKGNFPGRFSGRQFSNSRSEMNVSTLELGDSALYLCASSPGQGFEAFFGQGTRLTVV.